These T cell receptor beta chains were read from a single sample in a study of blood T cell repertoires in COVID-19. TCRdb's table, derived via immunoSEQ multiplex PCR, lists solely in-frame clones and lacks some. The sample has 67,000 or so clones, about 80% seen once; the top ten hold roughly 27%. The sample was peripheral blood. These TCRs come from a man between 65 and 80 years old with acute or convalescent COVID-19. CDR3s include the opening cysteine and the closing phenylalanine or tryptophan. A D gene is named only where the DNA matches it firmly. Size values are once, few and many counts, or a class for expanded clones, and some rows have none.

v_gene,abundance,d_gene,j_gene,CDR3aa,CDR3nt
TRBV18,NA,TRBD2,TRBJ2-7,CASSPGLAGAGEQYF,TGTGCCAGCTCACCCGGACTAGCGGGAGCGGGGGAGCAGTACTTC
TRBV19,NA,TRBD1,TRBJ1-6,CASSLGGQGGSPLHF,TGTGCCAGTAGCCTTGGGGGACAGGGAGGTTCACCCCTCCACTTT
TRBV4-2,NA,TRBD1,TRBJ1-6,CASSQDSQGVHSPLHF,TGTGCCAGCAGCCAAGATTCTCAGGGGGTACATTCACCCCTCCACTTT
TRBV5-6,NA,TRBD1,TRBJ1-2,CASSLSDRGLSYGYTF,TGTGCCAGCAGCTTGAGCGACAGGGGGCTTAGCTATGGCTACACCTTC
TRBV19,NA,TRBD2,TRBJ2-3,CASSALPGTSGPHTDTQYF,TGTGCCAGTAGTGCCCTACCCGGGACTAGCGGCCCACACACAGATACGCAGTATTTT
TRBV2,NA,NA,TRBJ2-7,CASTADSLTYEQYF,TGTGCCAGCACCGCCGACTCCCTGACCTACGAGCAGTACTTC
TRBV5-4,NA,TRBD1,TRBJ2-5,CASSLGQGAKTQYF,TGTGCCAGCAGCTTGGGACAGGGTGCCAAGACCCAGTACTTC
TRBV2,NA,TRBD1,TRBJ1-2,CASRKTGDGGYTF,TGTGCCAGCAGGAAGACAGGGGACGGTGGCTACACCTTC
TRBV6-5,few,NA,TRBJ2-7,CASRDFSSFEQYF,TGTGCCAGCAGGGACTTTTCGAGCTTCGAGCAGTACTTC
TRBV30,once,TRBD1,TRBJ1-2,CAWSVPDRGPGYTF,TGTGCCTGGAGTGTACCGGACAGGGGACCTGGCTACACCTTC
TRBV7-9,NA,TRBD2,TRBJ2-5,CASSLRGRTSGTQETQYF,TGTGCCAGCAGCCTACGTGGGAGGACTAGCGGGACCCAAGAGACCCAGTACTTC
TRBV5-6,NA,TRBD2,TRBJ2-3,CASSLGTAGGEDTQYF,TGTGCCAGCAGCTTGGGAACAGCGGGAGGGGAAGATACGCAGTATTTT
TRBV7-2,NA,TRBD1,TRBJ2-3,CASSPRTGEPDTQYF,TGTGCCAGCAGCCCTCGGACAGGGGAACCAGATACGCAGTATTTT
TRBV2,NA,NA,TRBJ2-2,CASSENRFSGELFF,TGTGCCAGCAGTGAGAACAGGTTCTCCGGGGAGCTGTTTTTT
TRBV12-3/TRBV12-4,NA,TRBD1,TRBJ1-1,CASRGQQNTEAFF,TGTGCCAGCAGGGGACAGCAGAACACTGAAGCTTTCTTT
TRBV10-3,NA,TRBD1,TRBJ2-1,CAISNAADRAIANNEQFF,TGTGCCATCAGTAACGCCGCGGACAGGGCGATCGCCAACAATGAGCAGTTCTTC
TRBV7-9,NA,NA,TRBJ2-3,CASSARGSASTDTQYF,TGTGCCAGCAGCGCCCGGGGGTCAGCTAGCACAGATACGCAGTATTTT
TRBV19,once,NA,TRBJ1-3,CASSPSGSPGNTIYF,TGTGCCAGTAGTCCATCAGGGTCCCCGGGAAACACCATATATTTT
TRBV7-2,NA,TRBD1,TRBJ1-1,CASSSFVGTGGSEAFF,TGTGCCAGCAGCTCTTTCGTCGGGACAGGGGGCTCTGAAGCTTTCTTT
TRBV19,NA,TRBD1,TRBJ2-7,CASSIKGALFYEQYF,TGTGCCAGTAGTATAAAGGGGGCTCTTTTCTACGAGCAGTACTTC
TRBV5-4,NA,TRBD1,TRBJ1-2,CASSWTGTASGYTF,TGTGCCAGCAGCTGGACCGGGACAGCGTCTGGCTACACCTTC
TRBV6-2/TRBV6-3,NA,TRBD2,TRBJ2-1,CASSSRGAGVF,TGTGCCAGCAGTTCCCGGGGAGCGGGAGTCTTC
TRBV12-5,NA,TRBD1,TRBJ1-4,CASGLETGAVEKLFF,TGTGCTAGTGGTTTAGAGACAGGGGCGGTTGAAAAACTGTTTTTT
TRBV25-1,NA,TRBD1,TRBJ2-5,CASSDPLEQGDQETQYF,TGTGCCAGCAGTGATCCACTCGAGCAGGGGGACCAAGAGACCCAGTACTTC
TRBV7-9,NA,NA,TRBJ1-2,CASSLFGEYGYTF,TGTGCCAGCAGCTTATTCGGGGAGTATGGCTACACCTTC
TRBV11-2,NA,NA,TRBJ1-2,CASSSGVGNYGYTF,TGTGCCAGCAGCTCAGGGGTCGGTAACTATGGCTACACCTTC
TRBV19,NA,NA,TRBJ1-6,CASSYLGDSPLHF,TGTGCCAGTAGTTACCTCGGGGATTCACCCCTCCACTTT
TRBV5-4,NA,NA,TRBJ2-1,CASSLLGLAEQFF,TGTGCCAGCAGCTTGCTTGGGCTCGCTGAGCAGTTCTTC
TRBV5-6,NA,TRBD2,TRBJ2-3,CASSFREGHLDTQYF,TGTGCCAGCAGCTTTCGGGAGGGCCATTTAGATACGCAGTATTTT
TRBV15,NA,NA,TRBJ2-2,CATSPPQGANTGELFF,TGTGCCACCAGCCCTCCACAGGGCGCGAACACCGGGGAGCTGTTTTTT
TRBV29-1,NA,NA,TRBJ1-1,CSCGTGNTEAFF,TGCAGCTGTGGAACGGGGAACACTGAAGCTTTCTTT
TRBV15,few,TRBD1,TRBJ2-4,CATTGTGAKNIQYF,TGTGCCACCACCGGGACAGGTGCCAAAAACATTCAGTACTTC